The 30 T cell receptor beta chains in this list originate from one sample, sequenced in a study of T cells expressing NK-cell markers. TCRdb re-called the 5' RACE reads, yielding one record per CDR3 amino acid sequence without DNA. The sample holds more than 250,000 distinct CDR3 sequences. The sequenced sample consisted of blood T cells: a sorted CD56 or NKG2C T cell subset, CD4+ or CD8+ T cells, or bulk PBMC T cells (not recorded which). The receptors were gathered from a man younger than 30 in good health.

The rearrangement joins TRBV20-1 to TRBJ1-2; TCRdb indicates TRBD1, and absent DNA this call remains unverified. Germline CDR1 and CDR2: DFQATT and SNEGSKA (reference sequence). The CDR3 spans 14 residues. This CDR3 is CSAYPGPLSYGYTF.

The chain links TRBV5-1 to TRBJ2-1; the TRBD2 assignment by TCRdb is unverifiable without DNA. CDR1 SGHRS and CDR2 YFSETQ come from the germline V gene. There are 11 residues in the CDR3. The CDR3 reads CASTSGRAPFF.

The CDR3 is CASSSTGTHQETQYF. The genes are TRBV6-5 and TRBJ2-5; the D gene TCRdb calls, TRBD1, cannot be checked with no DNA. Germline loops: CDR1 MNHEY, CDR2 SVGAGI. The CDR3 runs 15 residues.

The chain combines TRBV6-5 with TRBJ1-2. The CDR3 spans 17 residues. The germline V gene encodes CDR1 MNHEY and CDR2 SVGAGI. The CDR3 reads CASSYSIPGPSPYGYTF.

The V and J genes are TRBV7-9 and TRBJ2-2; TCRdb lists TRBD1, though no DNA is available to test this call. CDR3 size: 15 residues. Germline CDR1 is SEHNR and CDR2 is FQNEAQ (reference sequence). The CDR3 spells CASSPSWTGGRELFF.

The chain uses TRBV5-1 and TRBJ2-2; as DNA is missing, the TRBD1 call by TCRdb cannot be tested. The CDR3 contains 15 residues. Germline V lookup: CDR1 SGHRS, CDR2 YFSETQ. CDR3 region: CASSLAPGADGELFF.

Here the CDR3 reads CASKPFGGDSGNTIYF. The V gene is TRBV19, the J gene TRBJ1-3. The CDR3 is 16 amino acids. Germline-derived CDR1 and CDR2 are LNHDA and SQIVND (reference sequence).

This rearrangement joins TRBV20-1 to TRBJ2-1; TCRdb's D gene call, TRBD2, goes unchecked for lack of DNA. This CDR3 is built from 17 residues. The germline V gene encodes CDR1 DFQATT and CDR2 SNEGSKA (reference sequence). The CDR3 loop reads CSATTGTSGNVGNEQFF.

This chain joins TRBV18 and TRBJ2-7. The CDR3 consists of 15 residues. CDR1 is KGHSH, CDR2 LQKENI, per germline. The CDR3 reads CASSRWEDSAYEQYF.

The V call is TRBV10-3, the J call TRBJ1-1. The CDR3 runs 13 residues. The germline CDR1 and CDR2 sequences are ENHRY and SYGVKD. The CDR3 loop reads CAISEDDDTEAFF.

The gene calls are TRBV18 and TRBJ2-7. The CDR3 sequence is 15 residues long. Germline V gene sequence: CDR1 KGHSH, CDR2 LQKENI. The CDR3 region is CASSRKLSGLHEQYF.

The chain carries TRBV21-1 and TRBJ2-7; the TRBD2 assignment by TCRdb is unverifiable without DNA. TRBV21-1 is given as a pseudogene. The CDR3 has 15 residues. The CDR3: CASTKRQRETGEQYF.

The chain uses TRBV29-1 and TRBJ2-7; without DNA, the TCRdb call of TRBD1 cannot be checked. This CDR3 comprises 16 residues. Germline values: CDR1 SQVTM, CDR2 ANQGSEA. The chain's CDR3 is CSVENLGAGGTYEQYF.

The chain uses TRBV7-2 and TRBJ2-7; TCRdb returns TRBD1, unconfirmable since there is no DNA. This CDR3 is 15 amino acids long. The germline CDR1 and CDR2 sequences are SGHTA and FQGNSA. The CDR3 sequence is CASSLLRQSTYEQYF.

V and J are TRBV12-3 or TRBV12-4 and TRBJ2-3; TCRdb names TRBD2, which stays unverified in the absence of DNA. The CDR3 spans 18 residues. CDR3 in amino acids: CASRWSGLPLSSTDTQYF.

The CDR3 loop is CASSVSRDTSYEQYF. The rearrangement links TRBV5-1 to TRBJ2-7; TCRdb picks TRBD1, but there is no DNA to check that call. Germline-derived CDR1 and CDR2 are SGHRS and YFSETQ. The CDR3 spans 15 residues. The full variable domain, in which reference TRBV5-1 and TRBJ2-7 provide the parts outside the CDR3, is KAGVTQTPRYLIKTRGQQVTLSCSPISGHRSVSWYQQTPGQGLQFLFEYFSETQRNKGNFPGRFSGRQFSNSRSEMNVSTLELGDSALYLCASSVSRDTSYEQYFGPGTRLTVT.

This chain connects TRBV30 to TRBJ2-1; TCRdb gives TRBD2 as the D gene, but with no DNA this cannot be confirmed. This CDR3 has 14 amino acids. In germline, CDR1 is GTSNPN, CDR2 SVGIG (reference sequence). CDR3 sequence: CAWKGSGAYNEQFF.

This chain joins TRBV14 and TRBJ2-5; TCRdb reports TRBD2, a call that lacks DNA to check it against. Germline V gene sequence: CDR1 SGHDN, CDR2 FVKESK. This CDR3 spans 16 amino acids. CDR3 sequence: CASSLGLAGGRETQYF.

The chain joins TRBV7-8 to TRBJ2-1; TCRdb's D gene call, TRBD2, goes unchecked for lack of DNA. The CDR3 is 15 amino acids. Germline V CDR1 and CDR2: SGHVS, FQNEAQ. The CDR3 spells CASSPGLAGPNEQFF.

The chain is built from TRBV5-1 and TRBJ2-3. This CDR3 has 15 residues. The germline V gene has CDR1 SGHRS and CDR2 YFSETQ. This CDR3 reads CASSSTGSSTDTQYF.

The chain couples TRBV5-6 to TRBJ2-1; TCRdb indicates TRBD2, and absent DNA this call remains unverified. The CDR3 is 20 residues long. Germline CDR1 SGHDT, CDR2 YYEEEE. The CDR3 spells CASSSFTRAGGLLSYNEQFF.

The V call is TRBV7-2, the J call TRBJ2-1; lacking DNA, the TRBD2 call made by TCRdb goes unchecked. Germline V lookup: CDR1 SGHTA, CDR2 FQGNSA. This CDR3 has 16 amino acids. The CDR3 here is CASSLVSAGRMHEQFF. The full variable domain, with the rest looked up from reference TRBV7-2 and TRBJ2-1, is GAGVSQSPSNKVTEKGKDVELRCDPISGHTALYWYRQSLGQGLEFLIYFQGNSAPDKSGLPSDRFSAERTGGSVSTLTIQRTQQEDSAVYLCASSLVSAGRMHEQFFGPGTRLTVL.

The chain combines TRBV6-1 with TRBJ2-1; with no DNA, the TCRdb D assignment of TRBD2 cannot be verified. Germline loops: CDR1 MNHNS, CDR2 SASEGT. This CDR3 has 17 amino acids. The CDR3 sequence is CASSPPGSGYSYNEQFF.

The V and J genes are TRBV5-1 and TRBJ2-7; as DNA is missing, the TRBD1 call by TCRdb cannot be tested. The germline V gene encodes CDR1 SGHRS and CDR2 YFSETQ. This CDR3 is 12 amino acids long. The chain's CDR3 is CASSFGTGEQYF. Supplemented by reference TRBV5-1 and TRBJ2-7, the full variable domain reads KAGVTQTPRYLIKTRGQQVTLSCSPISGHRSVSWYQQTPGQGLQFLFEYFSETQRNKGNFPGRFSGRQFSNSRSEMNVSTLELGDSALYLCASSFGTGEQYFGPGTRLTVT.

This rearrangement joins TRBV4-3 to TRBJ2-2. Germline CDR1 is LGHNA and CDR2 is YSLEER. The CDR3 covers 14 residues. CDR3: CASSQDSRGGELFF.

V is TRBV5-1 and J is TRBJ2-3; TCRdb returns TRBD1, unconfirmable since there is no DNA. Germline V lookup: CDR1 SGHRS, CDR2 YFSETQ. There are 14 residues in the CDR3. The CDR3 spells CASSLRDATDTQYF.

The J gene is TRBJ2-1, the V gene TRBV5-1; TCRdb gives TRBD2 as the D gene, but with no DNA this cannot be confirmed. The CDR3 consists of 15 residues. The V gene's germline CDR1 is SGHRS and CDR2 YFSETQ. The chain's CDR3 is CASYLGLEEYNEQFF.

The rearrangement uses TRBV5-5 and TRBJ2-3. Germline assignment: CDR1 SGHKS and CDR2 YYEKEE (reference sequence). This CDR3 region has 15 residues. This CDR3 is CASSPVGKRTDTQYF.

This rearrangement joins TRBV27 to TRBJ2-1; the TCRdb call, TRBD1, lacks DNA for checking. CDR3 length equals 13 residues. CDR1 and CDR2 from the germline V gene are MNHEY and SMNVEV (reference sequence). CDR3 amino acids: CASSPMGGGEQFF.

The gene calls are TRBV19 and TRBJ2-6; TCRdb's D call, TRBD1, is unchecked because there is no DNA. Germline V CDR1 and CDR2: LNHDA, SQIVND (reference sequence). CDR3 length: 18 residues. CDR3 protein: CASKNLPRGASGANVLTF.